Below, 3 T cell receptor beta chains from the same sample are listed, as sequenced in a study of blood T cell repertoires in COVID-19. This table comes from immunoSEQ multiplex PCR, and its TCRdb copy is limited to in-frame clones, with some not included. The table records 80,000 to 95,000 clones, 85% to 90% of them present only once. The sample was peripheral blood. The receptor set was obtained from a woman in her 70s with acute or convalescent COVID-19.

This clone was counted only a few times. V and J are TRBV19 and TRBJ1-1, with unresolved D. This CDR3 comprises 15 residues. The V end was cut by 1 base, the J end by 8 bases, with 17 bases between. Germline V gene lookup returns CDR1 LNHDA and CDR2 SQIVND (reference sequence). This CDR3 reads CASSIGAGAAQEAFF. In DNA, the CDR3 is TGTGCCAGTAGTATAGGGGCAGGAGCGGCTCAGGAAGCTTTCTTT.

The chain combines TRBV6-6 with TRBJ2-5; D possibly corresponds to TRBD2 (6 bases). The CDR3 contains 14 residues. In germline, CDR1 is MNHNY, CDR2 SVGAGI (reference sequence). Trimming cost V 2 bases and J 5 bases, with 12 bases left between them. CDR3 in DNA: TGTGCCAGCAGTTACGGCGGAGGGGCGGAGACCCAGTACTTC. This codes for CASSYGGGAETQYF.

This clone appeared a single time. V gene TRBV18 combines with J gene TRBJ1-5; 7 bases agree with TRBD1. The trim removed 3 bases at V and 3 bases at J, leaving 11 bases unmatched. The CDR3 covers 17 residues. Germline V gene data show CDR1 as KGHSH and CDR2 as LQKENI. The CDR3 nucleotides read TGTGCCAGCTCACCCCAGGACCGCAGGGGGGACAATCAGCCCCAGCATTTT. Protein product: CASSPQDRRGDNQPQHF.